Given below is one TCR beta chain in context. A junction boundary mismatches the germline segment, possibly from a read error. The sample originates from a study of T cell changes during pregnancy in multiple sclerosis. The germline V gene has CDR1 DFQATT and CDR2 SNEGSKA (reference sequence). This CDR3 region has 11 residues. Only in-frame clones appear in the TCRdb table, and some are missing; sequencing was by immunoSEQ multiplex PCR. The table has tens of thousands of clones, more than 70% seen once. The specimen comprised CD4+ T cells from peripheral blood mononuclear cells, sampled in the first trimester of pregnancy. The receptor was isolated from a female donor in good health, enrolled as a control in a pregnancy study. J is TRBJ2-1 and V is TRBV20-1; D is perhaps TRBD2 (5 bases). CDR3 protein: CSAREADYTVF. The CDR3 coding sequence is TGCAGTGCTAGAGAGGCCGACTACACGGTCTTC.